The 13 T cell receptor beta chains below were found in one sample sequenced in a study of shared clonotypes between healthy human individuals (TCRdb year 2020). Libraries came from the immunoSEQ multiplex PCR assay. This is the immuneACCESS table as TCRdb keeps it, with only in-frame sequences that have V and J called. A part of the clones is gone; compared with another copy, unresolved V genes explain less than half, and the rest is unexplained. A total of roughly 700,000 clones appear in this sample, around 74% of them only once. 1.5% to 2% of the sample goes to the ten largest clones. Sequences were obtained from memory CD4+ T cells sorted from blood. In the paper's terms, the cell subset or site label means: CD45RA-negative fraction. These receptors were obtained from a woman aged 25 to 39 in good health.

The chain recombines TRBV28 with TRBJ1-1; D call uncertain. CDR1 is MDHEN and CDR2 is SYDVKM in the germline V gene. The length of the CDR3 is 14 residues. Trimming stripped 5 bases from V and 3 bases from J, with 13 bases between. The CDR3 DNA follows: TGTGCCAGCAGTCCCAACTTGGCTTACACTGAAGCTTTCTTT. The encoded protein is CASSPNLAYTEAFF.

This clone has only one observation. The chain couples TRBV5-1 to TRBJ1-5; 7 nucleotides line up with TRBD1. This CDR3 has 16 amino acids. V lost 4 bases to trimming and J lost 0 bases; unmatched junction nucleotides: 7. Per the germline V gene, CDR1 is SGHRS and CDR2 is YFSETQ. This CDR3 is CASSPTGDSSNQPQHF. In DNA form, the CDR3 reads TGCGCCAGCAGCCCCACAGGGGATAGTAGCAATCAGCCCCAGCATTTT.

The chain employs TRBV14 and TRBJ2-7; either TRBD1 or TRBD2 may supply D (6 bases each). The ends were cut back, 1 base at V and 0 bases at J, with 10 bases in the middle. This CDR3 has 15 residues. CDR1 is SGHDN, CDR2 FVKESK, per germline. The CDR3: CASSQGGAGSYEQYF. The CDR3 nucleotides are TGTGCCAGCAGCCAAGGGGGGGCAGGCTCCTACGAGCAGTACTTC.

V is TRBV11-2 and J is TRBJ2-7, with 7 bases identical to TRBD1. The CDR3 covers 15 residues. Germline loops: CDR1 SGHAT, CDR2 FQNNGV. Trimming took 0 bases from V and 3 from J; bases not matched to a gene: 5. CDR3 DNA sequence: TGTGCCAGCAGCTTAGAGGTGGGACAGTTCTACGAGCAGTACTTC. This translates into CASSLEVGQFYEQYF.

V is TRBV5-6 and J is TRBJ1-2; TRBD1 is a possible D gene (6 bases). The CDR3 runs 14 residues. Germline-derived CDR1 and CDR2 are SGHDT and YYEEEE. The V gene lost 4 bases and the J gene lost 4 bases, with 14 bases spanning the gap. The CDR3 coding sequence is TGTGCCAGCAGCGAACAGGGATCAGGCTATGGCTACACCTTC. This gives the protein CASSEQGSGYGYTF.

In this sample, this clone turned up a few times. The V and J genes are TRBV7-9 and TRBJ1-2; 9 bases are a match to TRBD1. Trimming took 5 bases from V and 7 from J; bases not matched to a gene: 11. Germline V gene sequence: CDR1 SEHNR, CDR2 FQNEAQ (reference sequence). The CDR3 is 15 residues long. CDR3 DNA: TGTGCCAGCAGCCCTTGGACAGGGGAATCGGGTGGCTACACCTTC. Protein: CASSPWTGESGGYTF.

The CDR3 DNA sequence: TGTGCCAGCAGTTTACGGGGAAAGGACTTGCGAACCTACGAGCAGTACTTC. Translating gives CASSLRGKDLRTYEQYF. The chain links TRBV28 to TRBJ2-7, with D possibly TRBD2 on 5 matching bases. The CDR3 loop spans 17 amino acids. Trimming took off 2 bases at V and 2 bases at J, with 19 bases between the two ends. Per the germline V gene, CDR1 is MDHEN and CDR2 is SYDVKM.

The chain recombines TRBV11-3 with TRBJ2-5, with D uncertain. Germline V gene lookup returns CDR1 SGHNT and CDR2 YENEEA. This CDR3 spans 11 amino acids. V gave up 6 bases and J gave up 5 bases, with 7 bases separating them. This CDR3 is CASRASETQYF. The CDR3 DNA is TGTGCCAGCAGGGCAAGCGAGACCCAGTACTTC.

The chain combines TRBV5-4 with TRBJ2-5, with 7 bases fitting TRBD1. The CDR3 covers 15 residues. The J segment lost 0 bases and the V segment lost 3 bases, leaving 5 bases of the junction unmatched. In germline, CDR1 is SGHNT, CDR2 YYREEE (reference sequence). CDR3: CASSYGTADQETQYF. The CDR3 bases are TGTGCCAGCAGCTATGGGACAGCAGACCAAGAGACCCAGTACTTC.

As concerns this clone: A far larger clone differs by one base, so this is likely a read error. V is TRBV11-2 and J is TRBJ1-5; D is unresolved. Germline CDR1 SGHAT, CDR2 FQNNGV. CDR3 size: 12 residues. The germline V and J ends were trimmed by 0 bases and 6 bases, with 3 bases remaining between them. The CDR3 loop reads CASSLDGQPQHF. In DNA, the CDR3 is TGTGCCAGCAGCTTAGATGGTCAGCCCCAGCATTTT.

The rearrangement joins TRBV15 to TRBJ2-7; 8 positions match TRBD1. With V trimmed by 5 bases and J by 4 bases, 4 bases remained unmatched. The germline V gene encodes CDR1 LNHNV and CDR2 YYDKDF (reference sequence). This CDR3 has 13 amino acids. The CDR3 sequence: CATSGQGAYEQYF. In nucleotides, the CDR3 is TGTGCCACCAGCGGGCAGGGGGCGTACGAGCAGTACTTC.

The gene calls are TRBV4-2 and TRBJ2-5; no clear D gene. The J call is uncertain, as TRBJ2-7 better fits the DNA end. This CDR3 spans 14 amino acids. Looked up from germline, CDR1 is LGHNA and CDR2 is YNFKEQ. The CDR3 DNA reads as TGTGCCAGCAGCCAAGGGGGTAGCCGCTACGAGCAGTACTTC. Amino acids: CASSQGGSRYEQYF.

CDR3 DNA sequence: TGTGCCACGTTATCCGGTAACGCTGGAAACACCATATATTTT. Translation gives CATLSGNAGNTIYF. V usage is TRBV6-1 and J usage is TRBJ1-3; D not resolved. The CDR3 is 14 residues long. Trimming shortened V by 10 bases and J by 2 bases, and 15 bases separated the two germline ends. CDR1 and CDR2 (germline): MNHNS, SASEGT.